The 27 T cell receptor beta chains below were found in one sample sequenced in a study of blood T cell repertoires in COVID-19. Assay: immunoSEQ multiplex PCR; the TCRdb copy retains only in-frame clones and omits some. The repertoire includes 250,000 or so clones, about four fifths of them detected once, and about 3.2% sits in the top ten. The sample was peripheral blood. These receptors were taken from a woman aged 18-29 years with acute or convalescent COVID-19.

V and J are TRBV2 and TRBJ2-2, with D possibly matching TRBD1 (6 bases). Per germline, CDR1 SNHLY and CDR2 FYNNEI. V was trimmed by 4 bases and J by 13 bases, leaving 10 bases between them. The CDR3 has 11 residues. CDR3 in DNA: TGTGCCAGCAGTGGGGACACGTCGCTGTTTTTT. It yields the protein CASSGDTSLFF.

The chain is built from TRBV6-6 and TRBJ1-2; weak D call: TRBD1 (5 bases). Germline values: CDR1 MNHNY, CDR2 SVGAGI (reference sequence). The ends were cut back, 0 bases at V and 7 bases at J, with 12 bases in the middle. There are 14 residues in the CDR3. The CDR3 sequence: CASSYSGQGGGYTF. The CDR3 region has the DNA TGTGCCAGCAGTTACTCAGGGCAGGGAGGTGGCTACACCTTC.

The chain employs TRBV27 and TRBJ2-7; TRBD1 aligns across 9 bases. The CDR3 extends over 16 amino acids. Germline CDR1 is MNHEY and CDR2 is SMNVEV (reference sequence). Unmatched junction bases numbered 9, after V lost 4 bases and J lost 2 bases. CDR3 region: CASSYPPGQGTYEQYF. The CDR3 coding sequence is TGTGCCAGCAGTTATCCACCGGGACAGGGTACCTACGAGCAGTACTTC.

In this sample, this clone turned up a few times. The CDR3: CASQTGTNTGELFF. In DNA form, the CDR3 reads TGCGCCAGCCAGACAGGGACGAACACCGGGGAGCTGTTTTTT. The genes are TRBV10-2 and TRBJ2-2, with 7 bases matching TRBD1. CDR3 length: 14 residues. Trimming removed 8 bases from V and 0 bases from J; junction bases left unmatched: 3. Germline V gene lookup returns CDR1 WSHSY and CDR2 SAAADI.

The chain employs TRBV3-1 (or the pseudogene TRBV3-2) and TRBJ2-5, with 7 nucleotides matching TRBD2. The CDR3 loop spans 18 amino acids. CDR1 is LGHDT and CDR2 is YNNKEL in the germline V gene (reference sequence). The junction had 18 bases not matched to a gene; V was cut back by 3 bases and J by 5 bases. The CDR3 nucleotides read TGTGCCAGCAGCCAGGCCCCCCAGGGCGGGAGTTTTGGTGAGACCCAGTACTTC. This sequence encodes CASSQAPQGGSFGETQYF.

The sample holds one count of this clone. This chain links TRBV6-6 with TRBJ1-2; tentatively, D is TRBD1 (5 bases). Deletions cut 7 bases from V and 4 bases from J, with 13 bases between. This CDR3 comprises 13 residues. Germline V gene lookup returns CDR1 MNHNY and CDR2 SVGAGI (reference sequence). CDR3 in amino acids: CASTNGQGYGYTF. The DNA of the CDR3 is TGTGCCAGCACAAATGGGCAGGGCTATGGCTACACCTTC.

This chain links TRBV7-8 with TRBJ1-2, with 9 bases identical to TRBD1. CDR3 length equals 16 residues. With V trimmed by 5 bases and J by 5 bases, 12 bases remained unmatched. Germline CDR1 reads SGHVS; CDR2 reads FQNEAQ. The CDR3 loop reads CASSHATGGNFYGYTF. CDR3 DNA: TGTGCCAGCAGCCACGCTACAGGGGGCAATTTTTATGGCTACACCTTC.

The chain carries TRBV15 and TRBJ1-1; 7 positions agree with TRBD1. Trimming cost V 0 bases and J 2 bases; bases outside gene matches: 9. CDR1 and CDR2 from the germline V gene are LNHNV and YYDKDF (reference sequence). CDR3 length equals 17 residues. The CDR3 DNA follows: TGTGCCACCAGCAGAGAGGGGGCTACAGGGGAAAACACTGAAGCTTTCTTT. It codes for CATSREGATGENTEAFF.

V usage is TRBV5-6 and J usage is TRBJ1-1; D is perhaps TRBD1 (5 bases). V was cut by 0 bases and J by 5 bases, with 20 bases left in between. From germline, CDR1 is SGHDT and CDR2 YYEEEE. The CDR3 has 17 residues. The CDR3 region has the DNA TGTGCCAGCAGCTTGGCCCGAGACCGGGGGATGGGGACTGAAGCTTTCTTT. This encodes CASSLARDRGMGTEAFF.

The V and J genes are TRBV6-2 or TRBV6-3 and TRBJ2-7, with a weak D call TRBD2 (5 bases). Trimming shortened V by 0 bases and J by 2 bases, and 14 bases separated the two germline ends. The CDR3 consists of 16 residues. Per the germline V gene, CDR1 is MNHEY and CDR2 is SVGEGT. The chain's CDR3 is CASSYSRRENTYEQYF. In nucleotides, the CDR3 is TGTGCCAGCAGTTACTCGCGTCGGGAAAATACCTACGAGCAGTACTTC.

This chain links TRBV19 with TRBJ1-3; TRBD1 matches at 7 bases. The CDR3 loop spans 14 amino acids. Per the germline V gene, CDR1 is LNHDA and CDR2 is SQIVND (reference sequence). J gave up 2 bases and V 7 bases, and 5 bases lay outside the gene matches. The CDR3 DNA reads TGTGCCAGTACTAGAGACAGGGCTGGAAACACCATATATTTT. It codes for CASTRDRAGNTIYF.

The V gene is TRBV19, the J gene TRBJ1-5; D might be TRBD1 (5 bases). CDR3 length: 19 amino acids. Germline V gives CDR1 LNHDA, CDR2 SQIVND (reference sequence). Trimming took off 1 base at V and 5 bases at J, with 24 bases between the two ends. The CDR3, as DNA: TGTGCCAGTAGTATAGGGTCGTTTTTCCGACAGACCCGTTATCAGCCCCAGCATTTT. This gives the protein CASSIGSFFRQTRYQPQHF.

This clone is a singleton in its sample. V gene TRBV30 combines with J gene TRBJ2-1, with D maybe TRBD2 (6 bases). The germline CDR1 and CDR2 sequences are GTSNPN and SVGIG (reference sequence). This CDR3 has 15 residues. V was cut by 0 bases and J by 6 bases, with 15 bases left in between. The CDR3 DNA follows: TGTGCCTGGAGTGTACCCGGGAGAGCCATCAATGAGCAGTTCTTC. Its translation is CAWSVPGRAINEQFF. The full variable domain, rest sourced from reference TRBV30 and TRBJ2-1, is SQTIHQWPATLVQPVGSPLSLECTVEGTSNPNLYWYRQAAGRGLQLLFYSVGIGQISSEVPQNLSASRPQDRQFILSSKKLLLSDSGFYLCAWSVPGRAINEQFFGPGTRLTVL.

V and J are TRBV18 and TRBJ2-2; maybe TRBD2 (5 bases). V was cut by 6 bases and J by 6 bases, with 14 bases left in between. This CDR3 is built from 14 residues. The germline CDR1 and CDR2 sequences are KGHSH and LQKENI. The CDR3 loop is CASSPPGVAGELFF. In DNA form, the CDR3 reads TGTGCCAGCTCTCCCCCCGGGGTCGCCGGGGAGCTGTTTTTT. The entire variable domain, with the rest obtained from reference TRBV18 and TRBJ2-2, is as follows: NAGVMQNPRHLVRRRGQEARLRCSPMKGHSHVYWYRQLPEEGLKFMVYLQKENIIDESGMPKERFSAEFPKEGPSILRIQQVVRGDSAAYFCASSPPGVAGELFFGEGSRLTVL.

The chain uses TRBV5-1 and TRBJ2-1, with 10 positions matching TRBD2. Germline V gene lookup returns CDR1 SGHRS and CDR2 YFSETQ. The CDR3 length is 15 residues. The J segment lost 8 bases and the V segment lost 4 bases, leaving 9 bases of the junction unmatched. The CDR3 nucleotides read TGCGCCAGCAGCACGAGGACTAGCGGAGGGTATGAGCAGTTCTTC. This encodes CASSTRTSGGYEQFF.

CDR3 residues: CASSYTRLRVGTEAFF. CDR3 nucleotides: TGTGCCAGCAGTTACACTCGACTTCGGGTTGGCACTGAAGCTTTCTTT. The chain links TRBV6-5 to TRBJ1-1; D unresolved. V was cut by 2 bases and J by 4 bases, with 17 bases left in between. This CDR3 is built from 16 residues. From germline, CDR1 is MNHEY and CDR2 SVGAGI.

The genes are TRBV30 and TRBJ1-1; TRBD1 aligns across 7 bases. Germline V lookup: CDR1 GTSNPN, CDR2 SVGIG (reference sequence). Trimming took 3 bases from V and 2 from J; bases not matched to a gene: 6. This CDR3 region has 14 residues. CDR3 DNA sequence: TGTGCCTGGAGGAACAGGGGAACCAACACTGAAGCTTTCTTT. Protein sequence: CAWRNRGTNTEAFF. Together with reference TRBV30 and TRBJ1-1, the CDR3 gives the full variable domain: SQTIHQWPATLVQPVGSPLSLECTVEGTSNPNLYWYRQAAGRGLQLLFYSVGIGQISSEVPQNLSASRPQDRQFILSSKKLLLSDSGFYLCAWRNRGTNTEAFFGQGTRLTVV.

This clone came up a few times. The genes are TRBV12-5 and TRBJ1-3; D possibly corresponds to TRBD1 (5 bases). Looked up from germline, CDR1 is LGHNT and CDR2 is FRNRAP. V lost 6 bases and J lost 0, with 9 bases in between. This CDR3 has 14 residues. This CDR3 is CASGPGSSGNTIYF. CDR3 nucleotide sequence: TGTGCTAGTGGACCAGGGTCCTCTGGAAACACCATATATTTT. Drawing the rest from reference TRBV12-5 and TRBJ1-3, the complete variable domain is DARVTQTPRHKVTEMGQEVTMRCQPILGHNTVFWYRQTMMQGLELLAYFRNRAPLDDSGMPKDRFSAEMPDATLATLKIQPSEPRDSAVYFCASGPGSSGNTIYFGEGSWLTVV.

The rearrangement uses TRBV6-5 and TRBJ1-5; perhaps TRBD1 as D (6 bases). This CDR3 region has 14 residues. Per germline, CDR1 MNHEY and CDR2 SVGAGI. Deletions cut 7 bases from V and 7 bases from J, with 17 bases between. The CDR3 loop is CASKYAGEGQPQHF. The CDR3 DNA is TGTGCCAGCAAATATGCAGGGGAGGGCCAGCCCCAGCATTTT.

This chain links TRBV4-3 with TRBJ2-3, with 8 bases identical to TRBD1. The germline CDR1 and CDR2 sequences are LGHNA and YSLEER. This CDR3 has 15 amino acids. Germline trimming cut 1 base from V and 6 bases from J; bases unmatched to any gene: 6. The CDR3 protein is CASSQADRGPDTQYF. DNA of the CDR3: TGCGCCAGCAGCCAAGCTGACAGGGGCCCCGATACGCAGTATTTT.

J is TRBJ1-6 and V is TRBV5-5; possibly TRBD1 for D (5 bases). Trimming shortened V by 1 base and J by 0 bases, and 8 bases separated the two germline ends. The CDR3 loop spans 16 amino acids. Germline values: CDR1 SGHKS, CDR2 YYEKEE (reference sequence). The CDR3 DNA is TGTGCCAGCAGCTTGCTTGGGGCCTCCTATAATTCACCCCTCCACTTT. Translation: CASSLLGASYNSPLHF.

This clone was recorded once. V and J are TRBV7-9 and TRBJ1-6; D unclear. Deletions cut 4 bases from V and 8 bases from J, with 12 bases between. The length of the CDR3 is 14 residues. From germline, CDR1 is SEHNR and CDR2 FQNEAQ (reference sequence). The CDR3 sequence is CASSCTELDSPLHF. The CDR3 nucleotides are TGTGCCAGCAGCTGTACTGAGTTGGATTCACCCCTCCACTTT.

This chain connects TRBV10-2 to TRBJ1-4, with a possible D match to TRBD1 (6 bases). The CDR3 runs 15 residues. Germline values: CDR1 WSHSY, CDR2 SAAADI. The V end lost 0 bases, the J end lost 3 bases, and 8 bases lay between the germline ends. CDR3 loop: CASSESRTANEKLFF. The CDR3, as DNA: TGCGCCAGCAGTGAGTCGCGGACAGCTAATGAAAAACTGTTTTTT.

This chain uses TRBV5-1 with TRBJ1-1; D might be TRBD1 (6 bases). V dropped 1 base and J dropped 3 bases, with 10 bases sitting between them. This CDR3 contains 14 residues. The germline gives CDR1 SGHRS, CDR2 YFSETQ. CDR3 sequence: CASSLNRAYTEAFF. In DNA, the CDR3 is TGCGCCAGCAGCTTGAACAGGGCGTACACTGAAGCTTTCTTT.

Here the CDR3 DNA reads TGTGCCAGCAGCCAAGACGGGTTTACTGAAGCTTTCTTT. Translating gives CASSQDGFTEAFF. The chain recombines TRBV3-1 (or the pseudogene TRBV3-2) with TRBJ1-1, with D unresolved. The germline V and J ends were trimmed by 0 bases and 5 bases, with 7 bases remaining between them. Per the germline V gene, CDR1 is LGHDT and CDR2 is YNNKEL (reference sequence). This CDR3 has 13 amino acids.

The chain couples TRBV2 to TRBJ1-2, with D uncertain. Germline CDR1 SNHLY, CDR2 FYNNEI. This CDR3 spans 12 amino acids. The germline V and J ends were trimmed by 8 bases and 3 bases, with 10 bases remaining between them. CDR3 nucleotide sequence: TGTGCCAGCTTAATGGCAGACTATGGCTACACCTTC. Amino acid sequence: CASLMADYGYTF.

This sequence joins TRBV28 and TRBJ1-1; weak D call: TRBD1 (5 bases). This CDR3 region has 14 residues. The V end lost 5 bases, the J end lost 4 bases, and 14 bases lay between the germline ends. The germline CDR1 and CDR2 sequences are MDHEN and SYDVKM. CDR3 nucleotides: TGTGCCAGCAGTCCCCTCAGGGAGGGCACTGAAGCTTTCTTT. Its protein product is CASSPLREGTEAFF.